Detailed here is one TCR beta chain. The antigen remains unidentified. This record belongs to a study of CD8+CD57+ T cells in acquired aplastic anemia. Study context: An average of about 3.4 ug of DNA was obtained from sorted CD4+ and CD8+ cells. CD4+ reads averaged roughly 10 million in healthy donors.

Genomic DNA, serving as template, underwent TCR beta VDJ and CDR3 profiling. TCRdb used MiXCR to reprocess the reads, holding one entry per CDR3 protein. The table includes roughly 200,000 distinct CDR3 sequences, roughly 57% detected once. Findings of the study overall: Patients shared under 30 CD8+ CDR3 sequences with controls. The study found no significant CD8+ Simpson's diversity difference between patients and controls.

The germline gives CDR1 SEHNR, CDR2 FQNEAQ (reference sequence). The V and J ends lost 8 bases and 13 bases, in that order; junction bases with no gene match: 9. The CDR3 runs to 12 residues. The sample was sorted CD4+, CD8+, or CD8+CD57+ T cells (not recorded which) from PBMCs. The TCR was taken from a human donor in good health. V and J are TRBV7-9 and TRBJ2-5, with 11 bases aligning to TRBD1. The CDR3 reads CASLGQGDTAYF. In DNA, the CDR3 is TGTGCCAGCCTGGGACAGGGGGACACCGCGTACTTC.